This is a list of T cell receptor beta chains from one sample in a study of Ad26.COV2.S vaccination and SARS-CoV-2 variants. Sequencing used immunoSEQ multiplex PCR; TCRdb keeps in-frame clones, though not all of them. The sample shows about 380,000 clones, roughly 80% of them seen only once. The sample was peripheral blood, taken in a trial of Ad26.COV2.S vaccine versus placebo. The receptors originated from a person between 18 and 65 years old who received the Ad26.COV2.S COVID-19 vaccine or a placebo. Both conserved end residues are part of each CDR3. D genes are given only for firm matches. Some rows mark clone size as missing; the rest say once, few, many or name a class of expanded clone.

NA,TRBV6-1,TRBJ1-5,NA,CASSDRVNSNQPQHF,TGTGCCAGCAGTGATAGGGTAAATAGCAATCAGCCCCAGCATTTT
NA,TRBV18,TRBJ1-3,few,CASSPRTAALTSGNTIYF,TGTGCCAGCTCACCGAGGACAGCAGCTCTCACCTCTGGAAACACCATATATTTT
NA,TRBV5-1,TRBJ2-7,NA,CASSLGAYEQYF,TGCGCCAGCAGCTTGGGAGCCTACGAGCAGTACTTC
NA,TRBV21-1,TRBJ2-6,once,CASSARDRDSGANVLTF,TGTGCCAGCAGCGCCCGGGACCGAGACTCTGGGGCCAACGTCCTGACTTTC
NA,TRBV4-3,TRBJ2-3,NA,CASSPTPKAGDTQYF,TGCGCCAGCAGCCCGACACCTAAAGCAGGAGATACGCAGTATTTT
NA,TRBV7-2,TRBJ1-1,NA,CASSFRGADTEAFF,TGTGCCAGCAGCTTCAGGGGAGCTGACACTGAAGCTTTCTTT
NA,TRBV6-1,TRBJ2-2,NA,CASSSQTGELFF,TGTGCCAGCAGTTCCCAGACCGGGGAGCTGTTTTTT
TRBD2,TRBV28,TRBJ2-7,NA,CASSPPLSGRAGWQYF,TGTGCCAGCAGTCCGCCCTTGAGCGGGAGGGCAGGTTGGCAGTACTTC
TRBD2,TRBV4-3,TRBJ2-5,NA,CASSQEALAGGGSYLETQYF,TGCGCCAGCAGCCAAGAAGCCCTAGCGGGGGGAGGGAGCTATTTAGAGACCCAGTACTTC
NA,TRBV11-3,TRBJ2-1,NA,CASSLGPSGGALNEQFF,TGTGCCAGCAGCTTAGGGCCAAGTGGGGGGGCTTTAAATGAGCAGTTCTTC
NA,TRBV6-2/TRBV6-3,TRBJ2-1,NA,CASSYNYPQERVF,TGTGCCAGCAGTTACAATTATCCCCAGGAAAGGGTCTTC
NA,TRBV15,TRBJ1-4,NA,CATSRVWRTTNEKLFF,TGTGCCACCAGCAGAGTGTGGCGAACAACTAATGAAAAACTGTTTTTT
NA,TRBV5-1,TRBJ2-2,NA,CASSLMNTGELFF,TGCGCCAGCAGCTTGATGAACACCGGGGAGCTGTTTTTT
NA,TRBV25-1,TRBJ2-1,once,CASSDTGAEQFF,TGTGCCAGCAGTGATACGGGGGCCGAGCAGTTCTTC
TRBD1,TRBV9,TRBJ1-2,NA,CASSVVPGGASNYGYTF,TGTGCCAGCAGCGTAGTTCCAGGGGGCGCTTCTAACTATGGCTACACCTTC
TRBD1,TRBV2,TRBJ1-2,NA,CASTDRAPYGYTF,TGTGCCAGCACCGACAGGGCCCCCTATGGCTACACCTTC
NA,TRBV6-2/TRBV6-3,TRBJ1-1,NA,CASTPGRMNTEAFF,TGTGCCAGCACCCCGGGACGGATGAACACTGAAGCTTTCTTT
NA,TRBV6-6,TRBJ1-1,NA,CASIVTRNTEAFF,TGTGCCAGCATAGTCACCAGGAACACTGAAGCTTTCTTT
NA,TRBV19,TRBJ2-1,NA,CASSIGRGGSNEQFF,TGTGCCAGTAGTATAGGCAGGGGAGGCTCCAATGAGCAGTTCTTC
TRBD1,TRBV5-4,TRBJ1-2,NA,CASSPDRDYGYTF,TGTGCCAGCAGTCCAGACAGGGACTATGGCTACACCTTC
NA,TRBV29-1,TRBJ2-2,NA,CSVAAPPGELFF,TGCAGCGTTGCTGCCCCGCCCGGGGAGCTGTTTTTT
NA,TRBV19,TRBJ1-5,NA,CASSPSGTVISNQPQHF,TGTGCCAGTAGTCCCTCCGGGACGGTCATTAGCAATCAGCCCCAGCATTTT
NA,TRBV6-5,TRBJ1-2,NA,CASSWGRRNYGYTF,TGTGCCAGCAGTTGGGGACGGAGAAACTATGGCTACACCTTC
NA,TRBV25-1,TRBJ2-2,NA,CASSERRSGRTNTGELFF,TGTGCCAGCAGTGAAAGGAGGAGCGGCCGAACGAACACCGGGGAGCTGTTTTTT
NA,TRBV3-1/TRBV3-2,TRBJ1-2,NA,CASSKGTLPRYGYTF,TGTGCCAGCAGCAAGGGGACGCTTCCCCGTTATGGCTACACCTTC
TRBD2,TRBV6-1,TRBJ2-5,NA,CASSETWTSEETQYF,TGTGCCAGCAGTGAGACCTGGACTAGCGAGGAGACCCAGTACTTC
NA,TRBV12-3/TRBV12-4,TRBJ2-1,NA,CASSGNEQFF,TGTGCCAGCTCCGGGAATGAGCAGTTCTTC
NA,TRBV29-1,TRBJ1-2,NA,CSVEMGVYGYTF,TGCAGCGTTGAAATGGGGGTCTATGGCTACACCTTC
NA,TRBV6-5,TRBJ1-2,NA,CASSYAGDRAYGYTF,TGTGCCAGCAGTTACGCAGGGGATCGTGCCTATGGCTACACCTTC
TRBD2,TRBV7-2,TRBJ2-3,NA,CASSFGSGSASTDTQYF,TGTGCCAGCAGCTTTGGTAGCGGGAGTGCTAGCACAGATACGCAGTATTTT
NA,TRBV5-6,TRBJ2-3,NA,CASSKGSTDTQYF,TGTGCCAGCAGCAAGGGAAGCACAGATACGCAGTATTTT
NA,TRBV18,TRBJ1-1,NA,CASSPFKRVNTEAFF,TGTGCCAGCTCACCATTCAAGAGAGTGAACACTGAAGCTTTCTTT
NA,TRBV19,TRBJ1-2,NA,CASSNYDGYTF,TGTGCCAGTAGTAACTACGATGGCTACACCTTC
TRBD1,TRBV13,TRBJ1-2,NA,CASSSGQGFYGYTF,TGTGCCAGCAGCTCCGGACAGGGTTTCTATGGCTACACCTTC
NA,TRBV7-7,TRBJ2-5,once,CASSLGASEGETQYF,TGTGCCAGCAGCTTAGGGGCTAGCGAAGGGGAGACCCAGTACTTC
TRBD2,TRBV12-3/TRBV12-4,TRBJ2-7,NA,CASRASGRYEQYF,TGTGCCAGCAGGGCTAGCGGCCGCTACGAGCAGTACTTC
TRBD2,TRBV4-3,TRBJ2-3,NA,CASSRGRADTQYF,TGCGCCAGCAGCCGGGGGAGGGCAGATACGCAGTATTTT
NA,TRBV19,TRBJ2-7,once,CASSIEVTYEQYF,TGTGCCAGTAGTATAGAGGTAACCTACGAGCAGTACTTC
TRBD1,TRBV19,TRBJ2-7,NA,CASRSWTGDYEQYF,TGTGCCAGTAGATCCTGGACAGGGGACTACGAGCAGTACTTC
NA,TRBV4-2,TRBJ1-1,NA,CASSLGLTNTEAFF,TGTGCCAGCAGCCTCGGACTGACAAACACTGAAGCTTTCTTT
NA,TRBV10-2,TRBJ2-1,NA,CASSEPMGRLDNEQFF,TGCGCCAGCAGTGAGCCTATGGGAAGGTTGGACAATGAGCAGTTCTTC
NA,TRBV10-3,TRBJ1-1,NA,CASAEDIRTEAFF,TGTGCCAGCGCGGAGGACATTCGGACTGAAGCTTTCTTT
NA,TRBV5-1,TRBJ2-7,NA,CASSLVLGGEQYF,TGCGCCAGCAGCTTGGTCTTAGGGGGAGAGCAGTACTTC
NA,TRBV3-1/TRBV3-2,TRBJ2-5,NA,CARQSSPEKTQYF,TGTGCCAGGCAGAGCAGTCCCGAGAAGACCCAGTACTTC
NA,TRBV5-1,TRBJ1-2,NA,CASSPSRAEEGYTF,TGCGCCAGCAGCCCCTCCCGGGCCGAAGAGGGCTACACCTTC
NA,TRBV3-1/TRBV3-2,TRBJ2-1,NA,CASSQAPGRNEQFF,TGTGCCAGCAGCCAAGCCCCCGGTCGGAATGAGCAGTTCTTC
NA,TRBV19,TRBJ2-5,NA,CASSIAETQYF,TGTGCCAGTAGTATAGCGGAGACCCAGTACTTC
TRBD1,TRBV7-3,TRBJ1-2,NA,CASSLTGPAYGYTF,TGTGCCAGCAGCTTGACAGGGCCCGCCTATGGCTACACCTTC
TRBD2,TRBV29-1,TRBJ2-1,NA,CSVGAWGSGRDTDEQFF,TGCAGCGTTGGGGCCTGGGGTAGCGGGAGGGATACTGATGAGCAGTTCTTC
NA,TRBV7-2,TRBJ1-1,NA,CASSSQGGRTEAFF,TGTGCCAGCAGCTCACAGGGCGGGAGAACTGAAGCTTTCTTT